This T cell receptor (beta chain) derives from a study of CD8 T cell repertoires and HIV-1 epitope variants. Overall study context: Each of Twenty-five Gag and Nef epitope peptides stimulated a separate culture. Overall study findings and caveats: Fewer than ten TCR beta clonotypes were antigen-specific, six apparently recognizing autologous or escape variants.

CDR1 is LNHDA, CDR2 SQIVND, per germline (reference sequence). The length of the CDR3 is 17 residues. The V end was cut by 2 bases, the J end by 5 bases, with 22 bases between. About this clone itself: What it recognizes is unknown.

Using immunoSEQ multiplex PCR, the repertoire was profiled, and TCRdb retains in-frame clones only, with some absent. Of approximately 90,000 clones listed, around 75% are singletons. This chain joins TRBV19 and TRBJ2-7; maybe TRBD1 (6 bases). The sequencing sample was made of uncultured baseline CD8+ T cells from peripheral blood mononuclear cells (PBMCs). This clonotype was obtained from a male donor with HIV. The CDR3 protein is CASSIRASGTYLNEQYF. In DNA form, the CDR3 reads TGTGCCAGTAGTATAAGGGCCTCGGGGACATACCTTAACGAGCAGTACTTC.